This T cell receptor beta chain was identified in a study of blood T cells in healthy people across ages. Together with a sample-barcoded 5' primer, a J-beta primer mix was included in a second PCR lasting about 7 to 12 cycles. TCRdb analysed the 5' RACE reads with MiXCR anew, one entry per CDR3 protein. The sample includes roughly 560,000 distinct CDR3 sequences, around 24% of them seen just once. V was trimmed by 2 bases and J by 7 bases, leaving 6 bases between them. CDR3 size: 13 residues. These same data were also listed under a study on T cells of mothers and their children.

Sequencing was performed on blood. This receptor was taken from a boy aged 5 to 17 in good health. The chain carries TRBV12-3 or TRBV12-4 and TRBJ1-6; no reliable D call. This chain's CDR3 is CASSLTENSPLHF. The CDR3 region has the DNA TGTGCCAGCAGTTTAACGGAGAATTCACCCCTCCACTTT.